A selection of T cell receptor beta chains follows, all from one sample in a study of graft-versus-host responses after intestinal transplantation. The repertoire was sequenced with immunoSEQ multiplex PCR; TCRdb's copy has only in-frame clones and lacks some. The sample contains 60,000 or so clones, approximately 89% of which appear only once. Sequences were derived from PBMCs, sampled around 120 days after intestinal transplantation. These receptors originate from a human patient who received an intestinal transplant, so some T cells may come from the graft donor. CDR3s include the opening cysteine and the closing phenylalanine or tryptophan. The D gene is left open where the match is weak. Size tells how often a clone was seen (once, few, many) or the class of an expanded clone, and some rows leave it out.

V,size,D,J,DNA,CDR3
TRBV6-6,.,.,TRBJ1-2,TGTGCCAGCAGTTACTCGGGGACGGACTATGGCTACACCTTC,CASSYSGTDYGYTF
TRBV5-8,.,TRBD1,TRBJ2-1,TGTGCCAGCAGCCCGGGACAGGGTTCCTACAATGAGCAGTTCTTC,CASSPGQGSYNEQFF
TRBV11-2,.,.,TRBJ1-4,TGTGCCAGCAGCCTTTTCCTGGGAAGAACGGAGGAAAAACTGTTTTTT,CASSLFLGRTEEKLFF
TRBV15,.,TRBD1,TRBJ2-3,TGTGCCACCAGCAGAGGTGGGACAGGGGAGGCAGATACGCAGTATTTT,CATSRGGTGEADTQYF
TRBV7-9,.,TRBD2,TRBJ2-5,TGTGCCAGCAGCTTAACCCCCGGGAGGAAAGAGACCCAGTACTTC,CASSLTPGRKETQYF
TRBV28,.,.,TRBJ2-2,TGTGCCAGCAGCACCCCAGGCGGGCGTGGCACCGGGGAGCTGTTTTTT,CASSTPGGRGTGELFF
TRBV28,few,.,TRBJ1-1,TGTGCCAGCAGTGAGGGACTCATGGGGGTCGCTTTCTTT,CASSEGLMGVAFF
TRBV4-2,.,.,TRBJ2-7,TGTGCCAGCAGCTTGGGGGTGTCCTACGAGCAGTACTTC,CASSLGVSYEQYF
TRBV15,.,.,TRBJ2-2,TGTGCCACCAGCAGAGATGACACCGGGGAGCTGTTTTTT,CATSRDDTGELFF
TRBV19,.,TRBD2,TRBJ2-7,TGTGCCAGTAGTATTCTGGGTGCGGGGGCCTACGAGCAGTACTTC,CASSILGAGAYEQYF